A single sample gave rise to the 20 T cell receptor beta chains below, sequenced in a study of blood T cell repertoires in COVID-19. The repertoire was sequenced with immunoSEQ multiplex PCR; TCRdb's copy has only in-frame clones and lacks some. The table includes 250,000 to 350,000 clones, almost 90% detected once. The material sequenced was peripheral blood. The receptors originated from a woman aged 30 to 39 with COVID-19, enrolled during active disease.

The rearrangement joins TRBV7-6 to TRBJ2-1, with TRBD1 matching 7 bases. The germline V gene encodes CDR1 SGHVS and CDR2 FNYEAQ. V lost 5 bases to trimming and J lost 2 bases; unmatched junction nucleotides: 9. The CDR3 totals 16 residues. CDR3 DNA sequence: TGTGCCAGCAGCCTTCGACAGGGAGTGGCCTACAATGAGCAGTTCTTC. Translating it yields CASSLRQGVAYNEQFF. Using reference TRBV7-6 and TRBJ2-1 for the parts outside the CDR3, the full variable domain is GAGVSQSPRYKVTKRGQDVALRCDPISGHVSLYWYRQALGQGPEFLTYFNYEAQQDKSGLPNDRFSAERPEGSISTLTIQRTEQRDSAMYRCASSLRQGVAYNEQFFGPGTRLTVL.

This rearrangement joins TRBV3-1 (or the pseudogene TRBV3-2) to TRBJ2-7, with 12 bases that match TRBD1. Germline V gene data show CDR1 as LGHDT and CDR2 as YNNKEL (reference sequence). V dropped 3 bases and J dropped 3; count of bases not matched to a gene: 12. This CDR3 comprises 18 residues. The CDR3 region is CASSHFTGTGGGFYEQYF. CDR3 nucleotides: TGTGCCAGCAGCCATTTCACCGGGACAGGGGGCGGATTCTACGAGCAGTACTTC.

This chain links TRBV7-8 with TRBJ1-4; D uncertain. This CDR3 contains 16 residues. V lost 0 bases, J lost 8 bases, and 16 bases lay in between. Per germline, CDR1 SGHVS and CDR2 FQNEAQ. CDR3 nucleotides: TGTGCCAGCAGCTTAGCGTATGGGCAGGTTGGGGAAAAACTGTTTTTT. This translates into CASSLAYGQVGEKLFF.

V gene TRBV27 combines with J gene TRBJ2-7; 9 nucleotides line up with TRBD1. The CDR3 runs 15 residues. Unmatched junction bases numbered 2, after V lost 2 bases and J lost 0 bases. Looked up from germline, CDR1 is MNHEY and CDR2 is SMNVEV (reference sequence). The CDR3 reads CASSLTGGLSYEQYF. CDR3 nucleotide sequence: TGTGCCAGCAGTTTAACAGGGGGCCTCTCCTACGAGCAGTACTTC.

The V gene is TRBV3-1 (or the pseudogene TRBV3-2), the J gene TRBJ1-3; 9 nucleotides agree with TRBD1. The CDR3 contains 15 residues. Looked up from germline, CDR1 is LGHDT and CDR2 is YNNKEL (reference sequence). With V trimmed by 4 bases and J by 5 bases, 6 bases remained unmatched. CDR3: CASSLPGQGRNTIYF. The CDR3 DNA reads TGTGCCAGCAGCCTTCCCGGACAGGGGCGAAACACCATATATTTT.

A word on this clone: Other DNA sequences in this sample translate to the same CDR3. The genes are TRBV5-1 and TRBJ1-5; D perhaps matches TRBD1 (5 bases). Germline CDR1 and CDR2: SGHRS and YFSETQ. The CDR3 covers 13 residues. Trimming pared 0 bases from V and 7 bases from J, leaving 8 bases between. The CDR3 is CASSLGGDQPQHF. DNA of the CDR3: TGCGCCAGCAGCTTGGGGGGGGACCAGCCCCAGCATTTT.

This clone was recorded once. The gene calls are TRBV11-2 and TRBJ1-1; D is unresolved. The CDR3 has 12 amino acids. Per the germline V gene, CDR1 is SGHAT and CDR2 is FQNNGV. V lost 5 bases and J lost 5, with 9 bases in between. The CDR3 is CASSTRGTEAFF. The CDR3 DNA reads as TGTGCCAGCAGCACTCGGGGAACTGAAGCTTTCTTT.

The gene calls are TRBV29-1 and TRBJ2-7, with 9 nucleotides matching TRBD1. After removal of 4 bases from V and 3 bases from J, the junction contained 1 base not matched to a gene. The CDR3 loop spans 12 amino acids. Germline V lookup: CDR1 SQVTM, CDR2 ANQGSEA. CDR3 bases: TGCAGCGTTGCGGGACAGGGCTACGAGCAGTACTTC. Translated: CSVAGQGYEQYF.

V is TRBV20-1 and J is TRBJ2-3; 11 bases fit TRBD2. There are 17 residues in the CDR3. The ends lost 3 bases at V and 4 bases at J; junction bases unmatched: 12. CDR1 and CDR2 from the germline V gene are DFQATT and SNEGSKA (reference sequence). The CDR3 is CSASSHLSGRAPDTQYF. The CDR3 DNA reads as TGCAGTGCTAGTTCACACCTTAGCGGGAGGGCCCCAGATACGCAGTATTTT.

This CDR3 is CASQRGLDDQPQHF. As DNA, the CDR3 is TGTGCCAGCCAGCGGGGGTTGGATGATCAGCCCCAGCATTTT. The V and J genes are TRBV9 and TRBJ1-5; D is possibly TRBD1 (5 bases). This CDR3 region has 14 residues. Germline-derived CDR1 and CDR2 are SGDLS and YYNGEE. With 7 bases removed from V and 5 bases from J, the gap between germline ends came to 16 bases. Variable domain in full (rest from reference TRBV9 and TRBJ1-5): DSGVTQTPKHLITATGQRVTLRCSPRSGDLSVYWYQQSLDQGLQFLIQYYNGEERAKGNILERFSAQQFPDLHSELNLSSLELGDSALYFCASQRGLDDQPQHFGDGTRLSIL.

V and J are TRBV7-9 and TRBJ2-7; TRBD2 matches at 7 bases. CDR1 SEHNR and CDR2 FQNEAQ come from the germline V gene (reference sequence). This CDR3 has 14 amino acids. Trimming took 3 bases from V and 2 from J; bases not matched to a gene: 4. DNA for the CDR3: TGTGCCAGCAGCTTTTTAGGGAGGGCCTACGAGCAGTACTTC. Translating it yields CASSFLGRAYEQYF.

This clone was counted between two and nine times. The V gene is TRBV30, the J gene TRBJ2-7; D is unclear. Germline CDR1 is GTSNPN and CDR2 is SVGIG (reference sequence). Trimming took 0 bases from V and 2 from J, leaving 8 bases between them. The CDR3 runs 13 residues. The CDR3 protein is CAWSVVRPYEQYF. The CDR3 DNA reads TGTGCCTGGAGTGTAGTCAGGCCCTACGAGCAGTACTTC.

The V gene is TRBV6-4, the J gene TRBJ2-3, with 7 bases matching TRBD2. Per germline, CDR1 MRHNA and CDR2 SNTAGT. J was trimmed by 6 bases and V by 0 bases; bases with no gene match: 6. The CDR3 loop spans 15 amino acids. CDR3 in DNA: TGTGCCAGCAGTGACTCGGTCGGGGGGTCGGATACGCAGTATTTT. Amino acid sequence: CASSDSVGGSDTQYF.

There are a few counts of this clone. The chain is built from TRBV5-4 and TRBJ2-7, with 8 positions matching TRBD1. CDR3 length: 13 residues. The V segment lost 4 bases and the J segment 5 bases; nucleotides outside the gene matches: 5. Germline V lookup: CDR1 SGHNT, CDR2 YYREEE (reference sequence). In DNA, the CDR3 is TGTGCCAGCAGCCCGGACAGGGTCGACGAGCAGTACTTC. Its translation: CASSPDRVDEQYF.

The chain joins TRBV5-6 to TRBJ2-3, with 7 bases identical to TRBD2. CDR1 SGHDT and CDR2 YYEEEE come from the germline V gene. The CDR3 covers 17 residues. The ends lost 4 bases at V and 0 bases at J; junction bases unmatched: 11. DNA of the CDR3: TGTGCCAGCAGCCCTGGAGGGCTAGCGGTCAGCACAGATACGCAGTATTTT. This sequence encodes CASSPGGLAVSTDTQYF.

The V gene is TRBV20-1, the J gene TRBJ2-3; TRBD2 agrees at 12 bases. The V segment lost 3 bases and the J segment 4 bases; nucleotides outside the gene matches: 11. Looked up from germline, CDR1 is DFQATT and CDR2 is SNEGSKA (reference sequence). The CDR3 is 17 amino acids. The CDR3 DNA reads TGCAGTGCTAGTGGGACGCTAGCGGGAGGGCCGCCAGATACGCAGTATTTT. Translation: CSASGTLAGGPPDTQYF.

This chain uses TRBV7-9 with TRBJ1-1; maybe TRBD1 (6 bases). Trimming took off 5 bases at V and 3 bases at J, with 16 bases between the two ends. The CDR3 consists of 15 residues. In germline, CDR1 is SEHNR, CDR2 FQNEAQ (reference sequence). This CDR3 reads CASSHLTGLDTEAFF. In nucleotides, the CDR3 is TGTGCCAGCAGCCACTTGACAGGTCTTGACACTGAAGCTTTCTTT.

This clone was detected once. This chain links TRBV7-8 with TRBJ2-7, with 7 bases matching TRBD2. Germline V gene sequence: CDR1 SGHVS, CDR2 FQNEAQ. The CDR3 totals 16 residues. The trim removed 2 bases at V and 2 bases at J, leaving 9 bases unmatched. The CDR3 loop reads CASSLFLREGPYEQYF. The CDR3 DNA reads TGTGCCAGCAGCTTATTTCTGAGGGAGGGCCCCTACGAGCAGTACTTC.

The CDR3 loop is CASSFSGKSTDTQYF. Written as DNA, the CDR3 is TGTGCCAGCAGCTTTAGCGGGAAAAGCACAGATACGCAGTATTTT. This chain joins TRBV5-6 and TRBJ2-3; 8 bases align to TRBD2. The CDR3 contains 15 residues. Germline CDR1 SGHDT, CDR2 YYEEEE. The V gene end was trimmed by 2 bases and the J gene end by 0 bases; junction bases not matched to a gene: 2.

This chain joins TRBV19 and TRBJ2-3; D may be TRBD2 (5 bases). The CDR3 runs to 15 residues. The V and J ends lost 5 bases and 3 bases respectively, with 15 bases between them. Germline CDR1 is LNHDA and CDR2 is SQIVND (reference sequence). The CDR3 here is CASSSEGVETDTQYF. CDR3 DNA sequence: TGTGCCAGTAGTTCAGAGGGAGTGGAAACAGATACGCAGTATTTT.